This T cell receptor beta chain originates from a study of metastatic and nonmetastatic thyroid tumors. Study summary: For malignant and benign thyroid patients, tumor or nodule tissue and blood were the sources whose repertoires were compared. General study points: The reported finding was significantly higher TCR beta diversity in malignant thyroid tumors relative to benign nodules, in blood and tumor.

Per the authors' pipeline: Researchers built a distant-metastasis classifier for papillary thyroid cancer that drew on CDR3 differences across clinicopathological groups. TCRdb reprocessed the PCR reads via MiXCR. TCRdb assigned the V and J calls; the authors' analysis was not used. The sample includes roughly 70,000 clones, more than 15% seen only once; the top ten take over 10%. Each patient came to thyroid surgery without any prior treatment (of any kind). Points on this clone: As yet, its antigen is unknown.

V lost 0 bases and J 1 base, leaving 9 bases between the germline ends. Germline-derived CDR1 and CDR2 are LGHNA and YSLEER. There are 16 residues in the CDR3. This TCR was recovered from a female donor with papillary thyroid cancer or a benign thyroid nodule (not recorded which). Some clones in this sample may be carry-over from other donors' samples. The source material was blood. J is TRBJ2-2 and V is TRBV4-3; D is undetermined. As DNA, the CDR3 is TGCGCCAGCAGCCAAGATCTGAGGCAGAACACCGGGGAGCTGTTTTTT. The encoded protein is CASSQDLRQNTGELFF.